This T cell receptor beta chain originates from a study of Graves' ophthalmopathy and Graves' hyperthyroidism. As the template, RNA transcripts were used to amplify TCR beta CDR3 regions. The first-round RT-PCR employed HTBI primers together with the Qiagen OneStep RT-PCR kit. A multiplex PCR was then performed as the second round. TCRdb recomputed calls from the multiplex PCR reads with MiXCR, one row per CDR3 protein. The sample records a few hundred thousand distinct CDR3 sequences, roughly 14% being singletons. No ophthalmopathy within 18 months of follow-up signified stable hyperthyroidism. Exclusion criteria comprised other autoimmune diseases, uncontrolled infections, pregnancy or lactation in patients. Germline CDR1 SQVTM, CDR2 ANQGSEA. V was pared by 1 base and J by 4 bases, with 8 bases between. CDR3 size: 12 residues. Findings and limits, study-wide: A 13-signature model separated ophthalmopathy from stable hyperthyroidism, approximately 87% sensitivity, 65% to 82% specificity.

On this clonotype itself: Its target is not known.

This receptor was taken from a woman aged 18-29 years with stable Graves' hyperthyroidism. V and J are TRBV29-1 and TRBJ2-7, with D uncertain. Input material: peripheral blood. CDR3 residues: CSVEVRGYEQYF. DNA for the CDR3: TGCAGCGTTGAAGTGCGAGGATACGAGCAGTACTTC.